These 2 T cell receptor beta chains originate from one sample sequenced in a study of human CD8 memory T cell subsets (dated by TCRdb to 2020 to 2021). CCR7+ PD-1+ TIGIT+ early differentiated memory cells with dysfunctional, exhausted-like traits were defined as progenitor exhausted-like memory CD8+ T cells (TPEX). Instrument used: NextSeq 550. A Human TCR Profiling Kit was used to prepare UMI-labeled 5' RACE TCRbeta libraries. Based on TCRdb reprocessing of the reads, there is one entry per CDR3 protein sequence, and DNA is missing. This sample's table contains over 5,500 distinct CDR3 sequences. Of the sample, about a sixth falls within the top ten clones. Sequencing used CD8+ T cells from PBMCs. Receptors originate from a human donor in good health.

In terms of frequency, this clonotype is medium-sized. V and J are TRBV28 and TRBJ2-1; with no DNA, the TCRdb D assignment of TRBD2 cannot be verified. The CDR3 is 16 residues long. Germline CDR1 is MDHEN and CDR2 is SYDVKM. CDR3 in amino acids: CASSRDSGSTYNEQFF.

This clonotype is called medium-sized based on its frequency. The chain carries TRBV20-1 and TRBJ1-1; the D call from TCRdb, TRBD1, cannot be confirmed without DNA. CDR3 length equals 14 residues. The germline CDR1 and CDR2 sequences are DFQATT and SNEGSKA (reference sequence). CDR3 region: CSAMGAPTNTEAFF.